This T cell receptor beta chain stems from a study of cytomegalovirus exposure and HLA in healthy donors. Trimming removed 5 bases at V and 6 bases at J, with 13 bases between. CDR3 length: 12 residues. Germline CDR1 and CDR2: GTSNPN and SVGIG (reference sequence). The method was immunoSEQ multiplex PCR; TCRdb's version includes in-frame clones alone and lacks a portion of them. This table has about 220,000 clones, 90% to 95% appearing once. Study-level findings and limits: For most TCR sequences rarity was the rule, although some public TCRs occurred in many donors. Overall, approximately 150 TCR beta chains were annotated as cytomegalovirus-associated. A few chains tied to CMV proved CMV antigen-specific in vitro. Diagnosis of cytomegalovirus status made by the classifier reportedly showed high specificity and sensitivity.

Notes on this clone: Its matching antigen is unknown.

This receptor was obtained from a woman under 30 in good health and CMV-seronegative. Sequencing was carried out using PBMCs. The chain uses TRBV30 and TRBJ1-1; D gene unclear. The CDR3 region is CAWAGRIAEAFF. The CDR3 coding sequence is TGTGCCTGGGCGGGGAGAATCGCTGAAGCTTTCTTT.